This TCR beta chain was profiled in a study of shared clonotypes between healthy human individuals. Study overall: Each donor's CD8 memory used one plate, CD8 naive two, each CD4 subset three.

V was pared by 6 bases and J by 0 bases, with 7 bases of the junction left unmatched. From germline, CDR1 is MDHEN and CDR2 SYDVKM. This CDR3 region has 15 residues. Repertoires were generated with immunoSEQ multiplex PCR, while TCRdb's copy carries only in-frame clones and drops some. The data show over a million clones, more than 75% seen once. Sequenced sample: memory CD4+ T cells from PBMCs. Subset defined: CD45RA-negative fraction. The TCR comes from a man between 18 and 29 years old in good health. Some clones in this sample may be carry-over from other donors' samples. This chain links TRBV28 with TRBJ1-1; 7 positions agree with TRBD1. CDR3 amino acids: CASSFGTAMNTEAFF. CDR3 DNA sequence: TGTGCCAGCAGCTTTGGGACAGCTATGAACACTGAAGCTTTCTTT.